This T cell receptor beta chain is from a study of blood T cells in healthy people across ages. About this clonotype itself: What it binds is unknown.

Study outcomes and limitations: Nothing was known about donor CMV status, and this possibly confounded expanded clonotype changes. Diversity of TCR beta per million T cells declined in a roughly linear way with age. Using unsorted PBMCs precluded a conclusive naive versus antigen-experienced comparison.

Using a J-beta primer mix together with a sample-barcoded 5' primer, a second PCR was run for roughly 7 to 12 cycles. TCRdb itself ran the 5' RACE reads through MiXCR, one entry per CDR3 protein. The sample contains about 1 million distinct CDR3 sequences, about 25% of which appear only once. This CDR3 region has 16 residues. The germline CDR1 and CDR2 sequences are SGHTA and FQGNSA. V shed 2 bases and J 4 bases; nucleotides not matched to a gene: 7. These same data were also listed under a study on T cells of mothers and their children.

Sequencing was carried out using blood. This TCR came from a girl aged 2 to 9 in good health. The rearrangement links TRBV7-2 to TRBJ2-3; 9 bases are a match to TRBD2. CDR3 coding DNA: TGTGCCAGCAGCTTACGCGGGAGGGCAAGGTCAGATACGCAGTATTTT. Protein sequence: CASSLRGRARSDTQYF.